This T cell receptor beta chain appears in the sequencing data of a study of response to subunit inactivated influenza vaccine. TCRdb reanalysed the RT-PCR reads using MiXCR and keeps one entry per CDR3 protein. The sample carries about 300,000 distinct CDR3 sequences, just over 20% recorded once. This clonotype was seen ten or more times. CDR1 SGHRS and CDR2 YFSETQ come from the germline V gene. Trimming took 1 base from V and 0 from J, leaving 5 bases between them. There are 15 residues in the CDR3. The source was PBMCs from blood, collected approximately 20 months after vaccination. The V call is TRBV5-1, the J call TRBJ2-6; no firm D call. The sequence was obtained from a man in his fifties or sixties who received an inactivated influenza vaccine. CDR3 in amino acids: CASSLTASGANVLTF. DNA for the CDR3: TGCGCCAGCAGCTTGACCGCCTCTGGGGCCAACGTCCTGACTTTC.